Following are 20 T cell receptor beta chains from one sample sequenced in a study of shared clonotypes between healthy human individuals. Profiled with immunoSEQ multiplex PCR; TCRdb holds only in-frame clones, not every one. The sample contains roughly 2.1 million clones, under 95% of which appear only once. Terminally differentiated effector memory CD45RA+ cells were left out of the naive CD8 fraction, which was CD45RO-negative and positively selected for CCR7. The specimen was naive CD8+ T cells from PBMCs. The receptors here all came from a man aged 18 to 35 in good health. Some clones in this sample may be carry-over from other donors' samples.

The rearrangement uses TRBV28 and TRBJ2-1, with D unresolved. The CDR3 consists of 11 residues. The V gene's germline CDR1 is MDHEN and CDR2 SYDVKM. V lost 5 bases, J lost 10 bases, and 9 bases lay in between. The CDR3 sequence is CASSGPGEQFF. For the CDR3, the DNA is TGTGCCAGCAGTGGACCGGGCGAGCAGTTCTTC.

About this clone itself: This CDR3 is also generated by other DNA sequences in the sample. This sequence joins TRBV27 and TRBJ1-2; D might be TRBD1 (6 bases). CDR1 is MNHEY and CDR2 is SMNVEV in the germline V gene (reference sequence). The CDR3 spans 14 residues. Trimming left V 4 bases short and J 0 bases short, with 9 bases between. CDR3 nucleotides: TGTGCCAGCAGTTCGGACAGAGCTAACTATGGCTACACCTTC. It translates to CASSSDRANYGYTF.

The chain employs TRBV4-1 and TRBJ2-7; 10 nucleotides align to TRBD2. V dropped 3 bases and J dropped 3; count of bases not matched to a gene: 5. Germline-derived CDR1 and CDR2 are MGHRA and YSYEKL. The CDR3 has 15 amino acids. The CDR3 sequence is CASSHLASGSYEQYF. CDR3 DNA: TGCGCCAGCAGCCACCTTGCTAGCGGGAGCTACGAGCAGTACTTC.

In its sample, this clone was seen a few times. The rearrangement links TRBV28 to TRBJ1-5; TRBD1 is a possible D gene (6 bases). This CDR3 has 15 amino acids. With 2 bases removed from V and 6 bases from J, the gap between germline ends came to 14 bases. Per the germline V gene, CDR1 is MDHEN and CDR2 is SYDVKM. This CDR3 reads CASSLLGGGGQPQHF. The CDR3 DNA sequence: TGTGCCAGCAGTTTACTCGGGGGCGGAGGTCAGCCCCAGCATTTT. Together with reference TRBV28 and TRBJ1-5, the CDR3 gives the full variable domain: DVKVTQSSRYLVKRTGEKVFLECVQDMDHENMFWYRQDPGLGLRLIYFSYDVKMKEKGDIPEGYSVSREKKERFSLILESASTNQTSMYLCASSLLGGGGQPQHFGDGTRLSIL.

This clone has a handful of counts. In DNA form, the CDR3 reads TGTGCCAGCAGTATCGGACCGTACAACGAGCAGTACTTC. Its protein product is CASSIGPYNEQYF. The chain has TRBV27 and TRBJ2-7; D is undetermined. This CDR3 contains 13 residues. Germline CDR1 reads MNHEY; CDR2 reads SMNVEV (reference sequence). Trimming took off 5 bases at V and 5 bases at J, with 13 bases between the two ends.

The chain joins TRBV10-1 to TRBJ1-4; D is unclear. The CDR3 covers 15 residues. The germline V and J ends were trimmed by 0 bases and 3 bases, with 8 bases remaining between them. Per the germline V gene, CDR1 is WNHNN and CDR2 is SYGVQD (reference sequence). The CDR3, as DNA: TGCGCCAGCAGTGAGTCAACGGGTCCTAATGAAAAACTGTTTTTT. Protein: CASSESTGPNEKLFF.

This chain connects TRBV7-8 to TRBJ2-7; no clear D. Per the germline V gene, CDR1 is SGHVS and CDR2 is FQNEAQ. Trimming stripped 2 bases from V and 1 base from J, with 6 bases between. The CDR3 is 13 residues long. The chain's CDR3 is CASSLRQSYEQYF. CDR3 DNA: TGTGCCAGCAGCTTAAGACAATCCTACGAGCAGTACTTC. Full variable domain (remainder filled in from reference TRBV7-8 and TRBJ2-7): GAGVSQSPRYKVAKRGQDVALRCDPISGHVSLFWYQQALGQGPEFLTYFQNEAQLDKSGLPSDRFFAERPEGSVSTLKIQRTQQEDSAVYLCASSLRQSYEQYFGPGTRLTVT.

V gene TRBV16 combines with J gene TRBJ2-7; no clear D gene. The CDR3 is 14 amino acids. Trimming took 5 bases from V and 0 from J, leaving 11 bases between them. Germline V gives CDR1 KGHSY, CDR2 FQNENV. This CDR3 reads CASSSASASYEQYF. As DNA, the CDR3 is TGTGCCAGCAGCTCGGCGTCGGCCTCCTACGAGCAGTACTTC.

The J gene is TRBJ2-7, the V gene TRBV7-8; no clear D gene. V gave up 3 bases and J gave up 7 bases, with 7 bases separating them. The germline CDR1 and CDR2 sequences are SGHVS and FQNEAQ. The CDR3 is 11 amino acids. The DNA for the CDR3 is TGTGCCAGCAGCTTCGTACAAGAGCAGTACTTC. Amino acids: CASSFVQEQYF.

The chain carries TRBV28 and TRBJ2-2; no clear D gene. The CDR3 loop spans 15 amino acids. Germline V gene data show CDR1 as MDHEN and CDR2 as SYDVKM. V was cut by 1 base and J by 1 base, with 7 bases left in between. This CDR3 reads CASSLSLENTGELFF. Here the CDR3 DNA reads TGTGCCAGCAGTTTATCTCTGGAGAACACCGGGGAGCTGTTTTTT. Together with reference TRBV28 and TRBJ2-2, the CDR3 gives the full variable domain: DVKVTQSSRYLVKRTGEKVFLECVQDMDHENMFWYRQDPGLGLRLIYFSYDVKMKEKGDIPEGYSVSREKKERFSLILESASTNQTSMYLCASSLSLENTGELFFGEGSRLTVL.

The CDR3 spells CASSLGQGDEKLFF. As DNA, the CDR3 is TGTGCCAGCAGCTTGGGACAGGGTGATGAAAAACTGTTTTTT. V and J are TRBV28 and TRBJ1-4; 9 bases line up with TRBD1. V lost 6 bases and J lost 6; bases outside the gene matches: 5. CDR1 MDHEN and CDR2 SYDVKM come from the germline V gene. The CDR3 length is 14 residues.

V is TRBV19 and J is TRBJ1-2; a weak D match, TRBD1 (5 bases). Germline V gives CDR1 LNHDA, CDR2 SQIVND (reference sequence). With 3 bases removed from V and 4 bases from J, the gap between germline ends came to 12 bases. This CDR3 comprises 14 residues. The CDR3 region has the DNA TGTGCCAGTAGTATCCTCGCAGGGACCTATGGCTACACCTTC. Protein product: CASSILAGTYGYTF.

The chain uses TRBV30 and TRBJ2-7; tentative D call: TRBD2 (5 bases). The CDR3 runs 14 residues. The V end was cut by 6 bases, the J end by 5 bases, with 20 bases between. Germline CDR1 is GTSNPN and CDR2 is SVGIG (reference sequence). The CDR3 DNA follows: TGTGCCTGTCGATCAAGGGAGATTTACCACGAGCAGTACTTC. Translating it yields CACRSREIYHEQYF.

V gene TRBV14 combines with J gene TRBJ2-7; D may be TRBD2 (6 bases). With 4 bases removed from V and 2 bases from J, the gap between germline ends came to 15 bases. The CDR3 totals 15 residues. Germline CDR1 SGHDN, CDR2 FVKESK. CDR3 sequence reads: CASSPEAGTPYEQYF. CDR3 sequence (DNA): TGTGCCAGCAGCCCGGAGGCGGGGACCCCCTACGAGCAGTACTTC.

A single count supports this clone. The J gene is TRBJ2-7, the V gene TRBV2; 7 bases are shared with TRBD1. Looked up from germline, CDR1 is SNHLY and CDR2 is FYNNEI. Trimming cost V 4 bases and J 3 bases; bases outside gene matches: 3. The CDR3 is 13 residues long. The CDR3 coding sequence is TGTGCCAGCAGTGGGGGACAGAACTACGAGCAGTACTTC. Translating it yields CASSGGQNYEQYF.

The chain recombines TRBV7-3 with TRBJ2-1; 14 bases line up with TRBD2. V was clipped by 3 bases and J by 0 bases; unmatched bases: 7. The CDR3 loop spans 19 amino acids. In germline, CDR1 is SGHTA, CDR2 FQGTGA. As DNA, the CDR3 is TGTGCCAGCAGCTTCCCTAGGACTAGCGGGGGGCCCTCCTACAATGAGCAGTTCTTC. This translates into CASSFPRTSGGPSYNEQFF.

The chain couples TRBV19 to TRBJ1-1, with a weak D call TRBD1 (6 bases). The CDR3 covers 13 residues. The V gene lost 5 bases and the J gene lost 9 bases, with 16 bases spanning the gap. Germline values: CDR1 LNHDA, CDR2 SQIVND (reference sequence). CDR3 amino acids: CASSVYGGRKAFF. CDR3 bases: TGTGCCAGTAGTGTTTACGGGGGCCGGAAAGCTTTCTTT.

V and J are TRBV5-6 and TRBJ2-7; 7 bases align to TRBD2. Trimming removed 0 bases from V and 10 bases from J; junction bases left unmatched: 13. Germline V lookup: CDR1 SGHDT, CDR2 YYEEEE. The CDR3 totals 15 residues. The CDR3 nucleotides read TGTGCCAGCAGCTTGGGGCGGGAGCCTCCGAGGGGTCAGTACTTC. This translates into CASSLGREPPRGQYF.

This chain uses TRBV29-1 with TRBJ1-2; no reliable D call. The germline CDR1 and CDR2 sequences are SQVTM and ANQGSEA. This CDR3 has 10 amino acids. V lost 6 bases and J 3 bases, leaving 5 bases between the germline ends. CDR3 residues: CSVRDYGYTF. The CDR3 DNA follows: TGCAGCGTAAGGGACTATGGCTACACCTTC.

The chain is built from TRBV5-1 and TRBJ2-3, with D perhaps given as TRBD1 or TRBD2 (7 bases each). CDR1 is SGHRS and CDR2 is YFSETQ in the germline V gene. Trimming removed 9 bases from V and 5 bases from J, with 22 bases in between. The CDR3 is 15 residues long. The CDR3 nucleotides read TGCGCCACCTCGATCCGTCAGGGGGGGCTAGATACGCAGTATTTT. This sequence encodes CATSIRQGGLDTQYF.